This T cell receptor (beta chain) was sequenced during a study of technical replicates of blood from a few donors. Trimming left V 0 bases short and J 2 bases short, with 12 bases between. CDR1 is SGHRS, CDR2 YFSETQ, per germline. The CDR3 length is 15 residues. Using immunoSEQ multiplex PCR, the repertoire was profiled, and TCRdb retains in-frame clones only, with some absent. Of over 50,000 clones detected, about 90% appear once; the ten largest clones hold 5.1%. Sequenced input: PBMCs. V and J are TRBV5-1 and TRBJ2-7; the D gene is possibly TRBD1 (6 bases). This TCR was sampled from a human donor in good health. Some clones in this sample may be carry-over from other donors' samples. CDR3 in amino acids: CASSLGGTTTYEQYF. CDR3 nucleotide sequence: TGCGCCAGCAGCTTGGGTGGGACAACAACCTACGAGCAGTACTTC.